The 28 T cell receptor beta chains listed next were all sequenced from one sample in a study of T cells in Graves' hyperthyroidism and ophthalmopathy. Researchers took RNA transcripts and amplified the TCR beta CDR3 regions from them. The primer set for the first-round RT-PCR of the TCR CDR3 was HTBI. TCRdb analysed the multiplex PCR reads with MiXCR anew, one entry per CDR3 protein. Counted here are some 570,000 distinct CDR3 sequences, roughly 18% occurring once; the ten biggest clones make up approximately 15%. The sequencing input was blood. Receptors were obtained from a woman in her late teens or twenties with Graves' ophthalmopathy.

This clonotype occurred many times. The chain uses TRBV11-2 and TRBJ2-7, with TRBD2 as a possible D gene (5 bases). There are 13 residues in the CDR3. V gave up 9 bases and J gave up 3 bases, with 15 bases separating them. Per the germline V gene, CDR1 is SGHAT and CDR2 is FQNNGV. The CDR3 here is CASGGGFIYEQYF. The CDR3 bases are TGTGCCAGTGGAGGCGGCTTTATCTACGAGCAGTACTTC.

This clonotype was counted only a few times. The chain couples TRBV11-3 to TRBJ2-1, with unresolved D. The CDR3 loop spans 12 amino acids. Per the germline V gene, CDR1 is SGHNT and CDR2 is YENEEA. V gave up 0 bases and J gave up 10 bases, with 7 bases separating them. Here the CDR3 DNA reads TGTGCCAGCAGCTTAGATTCATCGGAGCAGTTCTTC. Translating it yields CASSLDSSEQFF.

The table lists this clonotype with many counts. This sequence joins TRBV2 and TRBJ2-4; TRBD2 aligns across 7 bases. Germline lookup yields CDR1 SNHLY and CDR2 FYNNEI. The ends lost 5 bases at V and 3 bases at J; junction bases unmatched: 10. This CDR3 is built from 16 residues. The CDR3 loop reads CASSLLGGNGKNIQYF. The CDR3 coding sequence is TGTGCCAGCAGTCTACTCGGGGGGAATGGCAAAAACATTCAGTACTTC.

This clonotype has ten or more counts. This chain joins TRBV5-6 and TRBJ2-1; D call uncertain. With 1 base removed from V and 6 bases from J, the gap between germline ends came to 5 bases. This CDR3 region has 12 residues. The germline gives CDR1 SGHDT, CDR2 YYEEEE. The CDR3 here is CASSLTVNEQFF. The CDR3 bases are TGTGCCAGCAGCTTGACAGTCAATGAGCAGTTCTTC. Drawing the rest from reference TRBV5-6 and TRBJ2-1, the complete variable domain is DAGVTQSPTHLIKTRGQQVTLRCSPKSGHDTVSWYQQALGQGPQFIFQYYEEEERQRGNFPDRFSGHQFPNYSSELNVNALLLGDSALYLCASSLTVNEQFFGPGTRLTVL.

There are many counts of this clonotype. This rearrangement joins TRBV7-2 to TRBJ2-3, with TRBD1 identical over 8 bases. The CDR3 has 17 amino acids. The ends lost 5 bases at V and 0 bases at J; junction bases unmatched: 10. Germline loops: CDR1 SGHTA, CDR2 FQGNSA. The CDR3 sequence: CASSTEGQATSTDTQYF. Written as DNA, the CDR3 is TGTGCCAGCAGCACCGAGGGACAGGCAACTAGCACAGATACGCAGTATTTT.

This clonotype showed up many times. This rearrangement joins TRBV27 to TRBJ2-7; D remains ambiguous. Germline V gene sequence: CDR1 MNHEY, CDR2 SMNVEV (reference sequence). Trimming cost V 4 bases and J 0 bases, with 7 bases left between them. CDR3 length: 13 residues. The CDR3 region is CASSYRRSYEQYF. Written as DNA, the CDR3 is TGTGCCAGCAGTTACCGTCGCTCCTACGAGCAGTACTTC.

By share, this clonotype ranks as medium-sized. CDR3 in DNA: TGTGCCTGGAGTTCAGGACAGGGAGGTGCTCAGCCCCAGCATTTT. This encodes CAWSSGQGGAQPQHF. This chain links TRBV30 with TRBJ1-5; 8 bases agree with TRBD1. The CDR3 covers 15 residues. J lost 6 bases, V lost 2 bases, and 9 bases had no gene match. CDR1 is GTSNPN, CDR2 SVGIG, per germline (reference sequence).

CDR3 nucleotide sequence: TGTGCCAGCAGTTTAACGCTAGCGGGATGGGACGAGCAGTACTTC. It encodes CASSLTLAGWDEQYF. The chain recombines TRBV12-3 or TRBV12-4 with TRBJ2-7; 9 positions agree with TRBD2. Trimming cost V 2 bases and J 5 bases; bases outside gene matches: 7. CDR3 length: 15 amino acids.

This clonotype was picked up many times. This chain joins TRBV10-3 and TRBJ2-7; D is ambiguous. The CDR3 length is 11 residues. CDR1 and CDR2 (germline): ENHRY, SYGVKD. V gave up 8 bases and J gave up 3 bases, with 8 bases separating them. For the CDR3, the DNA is TGTGCCATCGGTGGTGACTACGAGCAGTACTTC. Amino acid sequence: CAIGGDYEQYF.

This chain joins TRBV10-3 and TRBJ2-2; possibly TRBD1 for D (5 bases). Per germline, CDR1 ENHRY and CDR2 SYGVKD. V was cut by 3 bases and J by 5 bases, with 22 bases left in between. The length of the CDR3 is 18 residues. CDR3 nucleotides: TGTGCCATCAGTGATACAACAGGAGTCCCGGAGTGGACCGGGGAGCTGTTTTTT. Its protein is CAISDTTGVPEWTGELFF.

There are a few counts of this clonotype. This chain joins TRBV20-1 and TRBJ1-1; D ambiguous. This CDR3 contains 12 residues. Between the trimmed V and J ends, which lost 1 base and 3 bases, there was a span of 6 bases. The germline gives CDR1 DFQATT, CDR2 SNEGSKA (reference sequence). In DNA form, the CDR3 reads TGCAGTGCTAGAGGACCCTACACTGAAGCTTTCTTT. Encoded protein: CSARGPYTEAFF.

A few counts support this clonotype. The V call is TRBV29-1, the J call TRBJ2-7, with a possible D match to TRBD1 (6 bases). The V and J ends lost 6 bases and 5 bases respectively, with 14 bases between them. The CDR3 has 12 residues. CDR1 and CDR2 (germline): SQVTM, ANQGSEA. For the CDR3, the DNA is TGCAGCGTGTCCGGGGCAGGGGACGAGCAGTACTTC. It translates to CSVSGAGDEQYF.

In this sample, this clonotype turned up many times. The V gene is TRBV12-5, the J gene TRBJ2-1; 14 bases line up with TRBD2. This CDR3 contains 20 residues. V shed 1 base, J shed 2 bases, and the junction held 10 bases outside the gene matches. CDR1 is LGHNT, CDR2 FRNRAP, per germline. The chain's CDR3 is CASGLAWTSGRPVTYNEQFF. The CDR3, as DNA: TGTGCTAGTGGTTTGGCATGGACTAGCGGGAGGCCAGTAACCTACAATGAGCAGTTCTTC.

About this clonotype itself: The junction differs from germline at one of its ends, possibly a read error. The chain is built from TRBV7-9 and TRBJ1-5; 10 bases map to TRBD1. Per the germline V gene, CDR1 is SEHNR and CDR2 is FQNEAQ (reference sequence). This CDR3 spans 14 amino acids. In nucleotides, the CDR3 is TGTGCCAGCAGTGAGACAGGGGGCAAGCAGCCCCAGCATTTT. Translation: CASSETGGKQPQHF. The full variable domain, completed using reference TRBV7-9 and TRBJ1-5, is DTGVSQNPRHKITKRGQNVTFRCDPISEHNRLYWYRQTLGQGPEFLTYFQNEAQLEKSRLLSDRFSAERPKGSFSTLEIQRTEQGDSAMYLCASSETGGKQPQHFGDGTRLSIL.

The CDR3 is CSARDRKGGEKLFF. Written as DNA, the CDR3 is TGCAGTGCTAGAGATCGCAAGGGAGGTGAAAAACTGTTTTTT. The chain uses TRBV20-1 and TRBJ1-4; no firm D call. The CDR3 length is 14 residues. V lost 0 bases to trimming and J lost 7 bases, with 12 bases between them. Germline V gene data show CDR1 as DFQATT and CDR2 as SNEGSKA (reference sequence).

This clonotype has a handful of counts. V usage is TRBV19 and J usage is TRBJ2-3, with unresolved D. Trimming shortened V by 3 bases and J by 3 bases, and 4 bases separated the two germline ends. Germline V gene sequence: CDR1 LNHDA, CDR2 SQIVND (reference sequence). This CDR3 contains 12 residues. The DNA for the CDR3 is TGTGCCAGTAGTATGATGACAGATACGCAGTATTTT. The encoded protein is CASSMMTDTQYF.

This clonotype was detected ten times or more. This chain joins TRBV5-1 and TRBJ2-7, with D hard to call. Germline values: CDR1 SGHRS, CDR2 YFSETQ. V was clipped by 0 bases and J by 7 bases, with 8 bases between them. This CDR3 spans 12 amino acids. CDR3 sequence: CASSLASTEQYF. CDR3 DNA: TGCGCCAGCAGCTTGGCCTCTACGGAGCAGTACTTC.

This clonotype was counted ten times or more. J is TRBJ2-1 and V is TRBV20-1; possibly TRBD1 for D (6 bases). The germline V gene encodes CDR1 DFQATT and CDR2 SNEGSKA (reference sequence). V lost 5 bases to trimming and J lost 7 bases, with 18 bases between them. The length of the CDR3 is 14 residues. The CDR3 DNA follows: TGCAGTGCTCCCCGACAGGACCTGTGGAATGAGCAGTTCTTC. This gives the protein CSAPRQDLWNEQFF.

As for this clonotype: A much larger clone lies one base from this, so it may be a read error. CDR3 in amino acids: CASSLEGIQGVRGFTF. As DNA, the CDR3 is TGTGCCAGCAGCTTAGAAGGCATTCAGGGGGTACGGGGCTTCACCTTC. The chain links TRBV7-9 to TRBJ1-2; 7 nucleotides line up with TRBD1. The CDR3 has 16 residues. From germline, CDR1 is SEHNR and CDR2 FQNEAQ (reference sequence).

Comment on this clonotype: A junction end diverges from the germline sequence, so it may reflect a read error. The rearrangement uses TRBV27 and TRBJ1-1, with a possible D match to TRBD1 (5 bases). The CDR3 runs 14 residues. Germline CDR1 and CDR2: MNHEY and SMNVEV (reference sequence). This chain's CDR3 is CACSPPGPAAEAFF. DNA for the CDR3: TGTGCCTGCAGTCCACCGGGGCCCGCGGCTGAAGCTTTCTTT.

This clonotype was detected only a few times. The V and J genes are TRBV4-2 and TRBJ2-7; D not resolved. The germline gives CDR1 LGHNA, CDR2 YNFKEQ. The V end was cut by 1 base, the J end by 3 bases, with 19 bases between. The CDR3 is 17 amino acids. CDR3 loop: CASSQVAALRRSYEQYF. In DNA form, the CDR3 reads TGTGCCAGCAGCCAAGTCGCCGCCCTACGAAGAAGCTACGAGCAGTACTTC.

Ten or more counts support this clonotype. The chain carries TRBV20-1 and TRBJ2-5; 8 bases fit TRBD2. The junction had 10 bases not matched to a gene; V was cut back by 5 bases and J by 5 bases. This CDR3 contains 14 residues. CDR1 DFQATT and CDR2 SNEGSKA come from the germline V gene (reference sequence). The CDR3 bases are TGCAGTGCTGCGGGGGGACTAGTTCACGAGACCCAGTACTTC. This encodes CSAAGGLVHETQYF.

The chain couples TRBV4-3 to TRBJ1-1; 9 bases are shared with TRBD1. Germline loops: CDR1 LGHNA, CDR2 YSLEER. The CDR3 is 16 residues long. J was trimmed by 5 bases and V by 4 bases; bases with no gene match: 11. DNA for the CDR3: TGCGCCAGCAGCCGTGGGGCGACAGGGGGGAAAACTGAAGCTTTCTTT. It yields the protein CASSRGATGGKTEAFF.

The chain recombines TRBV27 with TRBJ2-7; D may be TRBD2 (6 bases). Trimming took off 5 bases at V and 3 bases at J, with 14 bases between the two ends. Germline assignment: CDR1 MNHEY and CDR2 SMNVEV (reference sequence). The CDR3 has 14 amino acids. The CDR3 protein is CASSVTSLGYEQYF. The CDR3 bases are TGTGCCAGCAGTGTCACTAGCTTAGGCTACGAGCAGTACTTC.

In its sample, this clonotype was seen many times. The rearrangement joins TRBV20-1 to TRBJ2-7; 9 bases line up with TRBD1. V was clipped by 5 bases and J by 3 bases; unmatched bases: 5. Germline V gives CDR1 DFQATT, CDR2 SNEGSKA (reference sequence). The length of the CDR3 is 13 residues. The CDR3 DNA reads TGCAGTGCTGAGGGACAGGGCGGCTACGAGCAGTACTTC. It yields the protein CSAEGQGGYEQYF.

CDR3 in amino acids: CASSPCPESDNEQFF. The CDR3 DNA reads as TGTGCCAGCTCACCCTGCCCCGAGAGCGACAATGAGCAGTTCTTC. The V gene is TRBV18, the J gene TRBJ2-1; D not resolved. The CDR3 covers 15 residues. The germline CDR1 and CDR2 sequences are KGHSH and LQKENI. V lost 3 bases and J 5 bases, leaving 14 bases between the germline ends.

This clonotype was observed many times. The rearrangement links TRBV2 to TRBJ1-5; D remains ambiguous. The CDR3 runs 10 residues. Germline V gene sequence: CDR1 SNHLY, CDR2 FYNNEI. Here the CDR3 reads CAAGNQPQHF. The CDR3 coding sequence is TGTGCGGCGGGAAATCAGCCCCAGCATTTT.

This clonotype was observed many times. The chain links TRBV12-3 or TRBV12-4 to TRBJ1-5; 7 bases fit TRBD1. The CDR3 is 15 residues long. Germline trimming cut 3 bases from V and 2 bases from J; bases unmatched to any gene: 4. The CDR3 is CASSFNRGGNQPQHF. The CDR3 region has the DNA TGTGCCAGCAGTTTCAACAGGGGAGGCAATCAGCCCCAGCATTTT.